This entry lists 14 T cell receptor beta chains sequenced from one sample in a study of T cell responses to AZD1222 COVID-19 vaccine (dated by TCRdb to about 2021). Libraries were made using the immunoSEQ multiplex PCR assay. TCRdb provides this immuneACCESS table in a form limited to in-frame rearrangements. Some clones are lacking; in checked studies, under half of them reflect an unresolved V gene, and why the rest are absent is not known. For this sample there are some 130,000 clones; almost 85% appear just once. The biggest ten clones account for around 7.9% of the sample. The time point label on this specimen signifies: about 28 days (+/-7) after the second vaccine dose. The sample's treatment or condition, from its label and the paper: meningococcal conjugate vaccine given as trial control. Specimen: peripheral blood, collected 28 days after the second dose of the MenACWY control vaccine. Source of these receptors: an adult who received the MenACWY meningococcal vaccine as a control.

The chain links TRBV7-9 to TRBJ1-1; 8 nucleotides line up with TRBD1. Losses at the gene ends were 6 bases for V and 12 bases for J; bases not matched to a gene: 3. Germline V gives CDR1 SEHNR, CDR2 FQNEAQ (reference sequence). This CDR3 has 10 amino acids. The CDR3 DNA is TGTGCCAGCAGTGGACAGGGTCCTTTCTTT. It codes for CASSGQGPFF. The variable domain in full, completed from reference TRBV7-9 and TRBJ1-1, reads DTGVSQNPRHKITKRGQNVTFRCDPISEHNRLYWYRQTLGQGPEFLTYFQNEAQLEKSRLLSDRFSAERPKGSFSTLEIQRTEQGDSAMYLCASSGQGPFFGQGTRLTVV.

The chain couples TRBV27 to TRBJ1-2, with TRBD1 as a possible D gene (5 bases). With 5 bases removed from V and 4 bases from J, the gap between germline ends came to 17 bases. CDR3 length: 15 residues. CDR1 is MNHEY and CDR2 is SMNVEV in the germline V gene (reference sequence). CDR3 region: CASSALGVGGYGYTF. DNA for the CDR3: TGTGCCAGCAGTGCACTAGGGGTTGGGGGCTATGGCTACACCTTC.

The chain's CDR3 is CASSEAVNYGYTF. The CDR3 coding sequence is TGTGCCAGCAGTGAAGCAGTGAACTATGGCTACACCTTC. The V and J genes are TRBV2 and TRBJ1-2; D is uncertain. Germline assignment: CDR1 SNHLY and CDR2 FYNNEI. Trimming removed 0 bases at V and 2 bases at J, with 4 bases between. The CDR3 is 13 amino acids.

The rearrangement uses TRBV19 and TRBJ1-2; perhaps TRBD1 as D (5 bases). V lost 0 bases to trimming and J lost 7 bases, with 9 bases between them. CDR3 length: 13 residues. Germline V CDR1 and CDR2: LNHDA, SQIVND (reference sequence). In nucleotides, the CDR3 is TGTGCCAGTAGTATAGATCAGGGTGCTGGCTACACCTTC. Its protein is CASSIDQGAGYTF.

The CDR3 protein is CASSLGGAYEDEQYV. CDR3 DNA sequence: TGTGCCAGCAGCTTAGGGGGAGCCTACGAGGACGAGCAGTACGTC. J is TRBJ2-7 and V is TRBV7-9; possible D gene TRBD2, 5 bases. Trimming left V 1 base short and J 5 bases short, with 15 bases between. CDR3 size: 15 residues. Germline V CDR1 and CDR2: SEHNR, FQNEAQ (reference sequence).

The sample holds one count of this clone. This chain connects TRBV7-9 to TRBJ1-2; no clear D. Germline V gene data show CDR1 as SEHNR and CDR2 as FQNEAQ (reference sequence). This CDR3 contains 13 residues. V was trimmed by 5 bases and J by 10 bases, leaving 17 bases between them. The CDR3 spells CASSPTSLWDYTF. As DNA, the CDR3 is TGTGCCAGCAGCCCCACCTCCTTATGGGACTACACCTTC.

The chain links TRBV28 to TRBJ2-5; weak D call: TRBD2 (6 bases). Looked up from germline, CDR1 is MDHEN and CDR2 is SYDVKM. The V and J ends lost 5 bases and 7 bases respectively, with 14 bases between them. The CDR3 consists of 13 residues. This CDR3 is CASSPPGDVTQYF. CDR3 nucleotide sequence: TGTGCCAGCAGTCCGCCGGGGGACGTGACCCAGTACTTC.

The CDR3 DNA sequence: TGTGCCAGCAGTTTAACAGTACACACTGAAGCTTTCTTT. It is translated as CASSLTVHTEAFF. The chain joins TRBV27 to TRBJ1-1; unclear D gene. The germline gives CDR1 MNHEY, CDR2 SMNVEV (reference sequence). V lost 2 bases, J lost 3 bases, and 7 bases lay in between. The CDR3 is made up of 13 amino acids.

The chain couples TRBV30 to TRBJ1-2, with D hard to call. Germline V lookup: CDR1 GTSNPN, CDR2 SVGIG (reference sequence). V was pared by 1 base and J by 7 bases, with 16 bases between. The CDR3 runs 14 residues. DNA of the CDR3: TGTGCCTGGAGTGAGGTGAATCTTAGTGTTGGCTACACCTTC. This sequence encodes CAWSEVNLSVGYTF.

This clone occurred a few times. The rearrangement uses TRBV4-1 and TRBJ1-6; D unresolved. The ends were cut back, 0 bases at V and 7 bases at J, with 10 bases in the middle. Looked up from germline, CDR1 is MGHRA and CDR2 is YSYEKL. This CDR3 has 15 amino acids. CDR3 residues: CASSQDWRENSPLHF. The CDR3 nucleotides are TGCGCCAGCAGCCAAGATTGGAGGGAAAATTCACCCCTCCACTTT.

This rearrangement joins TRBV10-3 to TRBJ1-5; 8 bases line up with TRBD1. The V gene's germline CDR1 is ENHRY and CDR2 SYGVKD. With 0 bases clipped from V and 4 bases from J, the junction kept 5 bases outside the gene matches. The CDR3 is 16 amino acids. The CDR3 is CAISESAGGSNQPQHF. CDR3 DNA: TGTGCCATCAGTGAGTCGGCAGGGGGCAGTAATCAGCCCCAGCATTTT.

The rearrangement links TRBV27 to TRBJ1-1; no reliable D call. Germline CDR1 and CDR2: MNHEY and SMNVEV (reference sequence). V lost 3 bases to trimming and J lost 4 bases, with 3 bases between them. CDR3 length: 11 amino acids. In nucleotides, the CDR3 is TGTGCCAGCAGTTTGGGCACTGAAGCTTTCTTT. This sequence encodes CASSLGTEAFF.

CDR3 residues: CASSLQGADEQFF. For the CDR3, the DNA is TGTGCCAGCAGCTTACAGGGGGCGGATGAGCAGTTCTTC. The V gene is TRBV7-2, the J gene TRBJ2-1, with TRBD1 matching 8 bases. J was trimmed by 8 bases and V by 2 bases; bases with no gene match: 2. The CDR3 length is 13 residues. The germline V gene has CDR1 SGHTA and CDR2 FQGNSA.

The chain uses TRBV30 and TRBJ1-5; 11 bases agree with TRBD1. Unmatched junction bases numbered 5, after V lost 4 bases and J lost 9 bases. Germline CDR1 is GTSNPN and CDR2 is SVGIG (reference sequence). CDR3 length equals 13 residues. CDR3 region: CAWKGQGVSPQHF. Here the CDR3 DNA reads TGTGCCTGGAAGGGACAGGGGGTATCGCCCCAGCATTTT.